The TCR beta chain described here comes from a study of graft-versus-host responses after intestinal transplantation. On the study more broadly: Multivisceral, liver-intestinal, or isolated intestinal grafts were transplanted into recipients. Notes on the study in general: The study found high graft-versus-host to host-versus-graft clonal ratios in allografts of patients with graft-donor T cell macrochimerism. The recipient marrow held GvH clones, and some of them showed up first in ileum or blood.

Concerning this clone itself: Its target is not known.

The protocol was immunoSEQ multiplex PCR, while the TCRdb copy is restricted to in-frame clones and leaves out a portion. Among nearly 100,000 clones listed, about nine tenths were seen once. CDR1 is MNHEY, CDR2 SVGAGI, per germline. The CDR3 sequence is 15 residues long. V gave up 0 bases and J gave up 2 bases, with 7 bases separating them. The sequences come from PBMCs, collected 450 to 460 days after intestinal transplant. The chain recombines TRBV6-5 with TRBJ1-4; D call uncertain. The sequence was collected from a human patient who received an intestinal transplant, so some T cells may come from the graft donor. The CDR3 spells CASSYSDGTNEKLFF. For the CDR3, the DNA is TGTGCCAGCAGTTACTCAGATGGGACTAATGAAAAACTGTTTTTT.